Each of the 13 T cell receptor beta chains below was sequenced from the same sample in a study of blood T cell repertoires in COVID-19. Sequenced by immunoSEQ multiplex PCR; TCRdb stores in-frame clones only, minus some. The data contain under 500,000 clones, roughly nine tenths of them seen just once; the ten biggest clones take up 0.95% to 1.3%. Sequenced sample: PBMCs or T cells enriched from blood (not recorded which). These receptors came from a man aged 25-40 years who had recovered from COVID-19.

The CDR3 sequence is CATRGLVEVYF. CDR3 sequence (DNA): TGTGCCACGCGGGGACTAGTGGAGGTGTACTTC. The chain joins TRBV10-3 to TRBJ2-7; 8 nucleotides align to TRBD2. There are 11 residues in the CDR3. Looked up from germline, CDR1 is ENHRY and CDR2 is SYGVKD. Germline trimming cut 10 bases from V and 12 bases from J; bases unmatched to any gene: 11.

This chain joins TRBV5-1 and TRBJ2-1; D is uncertain. This CDR3 is 11 amino acids long. Between the trimmed V and J ends, which lost 1 base and 8 bases, there was a span of 4 bases. Germline V gene lookup returns CDR1 SGHRS and CDR2 YFSETQ. This chain's CDR3 is CASSLQYEQFF. DNA of the CDR3: TGCGCCAGCAGCTTGCAGTATGAGCAGTTCTTC.

This rearrangement joins TRBV28 to TRBJ1-1; D not certain. CDR1 is MDHEN and CDR2 is SYDVKM in the germline V gene. The CDR3 consists of 14 residues. Trimming left V 4 bases short and J 3 bases short, with 12 bases between. DNA for the CDR3: TGTGCCAGCAGTTCTGGAGGAGGTTACACTGAAGCTTTCTTT. It specifies CASSSGGGYTEAFF.

The chain couples TRBV7-9 to TRBJ2-5, with 11 bases identical to TRBD2. The germline V gene encodes CDR1 SEHNR and CDR2 FQNEAQ (reference sequence). J gave up 3 bases and V 1 base, and 7 bases lay outside the gene matches. This CDR3 has 17 amino acids. In DNA, the CDR3 is TGTGCCAGCAGCTTAGTGTTGATTAGCGGGAGGGAAGAGACCCAGTACTTC. Protein product: CASSLVLISGREETQYF.

Written as DNA, the CDR3 is TGTGCCAGCAGTCCAAGACAGGTTTCGAGCGGCTACACCTTC. Translating gives CASSPRQVSSGYTF. The rearrangement links TRBV27 to TRBJ1-2; D possibly corresponds to TRBD1 (6 bases). There are 14 residues in the CDR3. Trimming pared 5 bases from V and 8 bases from J, leaving 18 bases between. Germline lookup yields CDR1 MNHEY and CDR2 SMNVEV (reference sequence).

This clone was seen a few times. The CDR3 DNA reads TGTGCCAGTAGGACCGGGACAGGGGGGAATGAAAAACTGTTTTTT. Its protein is CASRTGTGGNEKLFF. This sequence joins TRBV19 and TRBJ1-4; 11 positions agree with TRBD1. Per germline, CDR1 LNHDA and CDR2 SQIVND (reference sequence). This CDR3 is 15 amino acids long. Unmatched junction bases numbered 5, after V lost 6 bases and J lost 5 bases.

This chain uses TRBV5-8 with TRBJ2-4; no firm D call. The V end lost 6 bases, the J end lost 0 bases, and 10 bases lay between the germline ends. Germline lookup yields CDR1 SGHTS and CDR2 YDEGEE. The CDR3 spans 14 residues. CDR3 sequence (DNA): TGTGCCAGCATCCCACAGCCAGCCAAAAACATTCAGTACTTC. Amino acid sequence: CASIPQPAKNIQYF.

Comments on this clone: The sample carries other DNA sequences with the same CDR3. The chain couples TRBV5-1 to TRBJ2-5, with D tentatively TRBD2 (6 bases). The CDR3 is 14 amino acids. Germline lookup yields CDR1 SGHRS and CDR2 YFSETQ. Trimming pared 2 bases from V and 5 bases from J, leaving 13 bases between. The CDR3 nucleotides read TGCGCCAGCAGCTTCGGGGAGGACGGGGAGACCCAGTACTTC. It codes for CASSFGEDGETQYF.

The chain uses TRBV6-2 or TRBV6-3 and TRBJ2-1; 13 bases align to TRBD2. The germline CDR1 and CDR2 sequences are MNHEY and SVGEGT. The CDR3 contains 15 residues. V lost 4 bases and J lost 6; bases outside the gene matches: 3. CDR3 region: CASSSLAGGPNEQFF. In DNA form, the CDR3 reads TGTGCCAGCAGTTCACTAGCGGGAGGGCCCAATGAGCAGTTCTTC.

The chain employs TRBV5-1 and TRBJ1-6; the D is unclear. The CDR3 is made up of 16 amino acids. The germline V and J ends were trimmed by 1 base and 8 bases, with 16 bases remaining between them. The germline gives CDR1 SGHRS, CDR2 YFSETQ. The CDR3 is CASSLKIPSPDSPLHF. The CDR3 DNA sequence: TGCGCCAGCAGCTTGAAAATTCCGAGCCCCGATTCACCCCTCCACTTT.

V gene TRBV29-1 combines with J gene TRBJ1-6; 8 nucleotides agree with TRBD1. This CDR3 contains 14 residues. V shed 7 bases, J shed 10 bases, and the junction held 12 bases outside the gene matches. CDR1 and CDR2 from the germline V gene are SQVTM and ANQGSEA. The CDR3 DNA sequence: TGCAGCGGCGGTGAAAGACAGGGGAGGTCACCCCTCCACTTT. Amino acids: CSGGERQGRSPLHF. Using reference TRBV29-1 and TRBJ1-6 for the parts outside the CDR3, the full variable domain is SAVISQKPSRDICQRGTSLTIQCQVDSQVTMMFWYRQQPGQSLTLIATANQGSEATYESGFVIDKFPISRPNLTFSTLTVSNMSPEDSSIYLCSGGERQGRSPLHFGNGTRLTVT.

V gene TRBV11-2 combines with J gene TRBJ1-6; TRBD1 is a possible D gene (6 bases). V lost 5 bases and J lost 6, with 14 bases in between. CDR3 length: 15 amino acids. Germline assignment: CDR1 SGHAT and CDR2 FQNNGV. Written as DNA, the CDR3 is TGTGCCAGCAGCGGGGGGGCGGTTTCTAATTCACCCCTCCACTTT. Translated: CASSGGAVSNSPLHF.

This chain uses TRBV28 with TRBJ2-2, with D possibly being TRBD1 (6 bases). Germline V lookup: CDR1 MDHEN, CDR2 SYDVKM. The length of the CDR3 is 15 residues. The germline V and J ends were trimmed by 10 bases and 3 bases, with 18 bases remaining between them. The CDR3 is CATPAGQTHTGELFF. CDR3 bases: TGTGCCACCCCGGCCGGACAGACACACACCGGGGAGCTGTTTTTT. The full variable domain, with the rest looked up from reference TRBV28 and TRBJ2-2, is DVKVTQSSRYLVKRTGEKVFLECVQDMDHENMFWYRQDPGLGLRLIYFSYDVKMKEKGDIPEGYSVSREKKERFSLILESASTNQTSMYLCATPAGQTHTGELFFGEGSRLTVL.